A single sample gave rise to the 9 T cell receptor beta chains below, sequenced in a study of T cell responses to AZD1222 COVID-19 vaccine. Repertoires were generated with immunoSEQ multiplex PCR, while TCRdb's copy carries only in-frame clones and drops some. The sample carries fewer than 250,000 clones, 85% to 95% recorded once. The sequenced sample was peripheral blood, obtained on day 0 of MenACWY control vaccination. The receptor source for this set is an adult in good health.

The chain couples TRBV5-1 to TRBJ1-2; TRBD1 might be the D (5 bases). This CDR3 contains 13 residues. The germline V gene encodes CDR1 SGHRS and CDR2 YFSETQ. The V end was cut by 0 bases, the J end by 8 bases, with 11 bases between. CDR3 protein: CASSLEGHFGYTF. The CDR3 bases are TGCGCCAGCAGCTTGGAAGGACATTTCGGCTACACCTTC.

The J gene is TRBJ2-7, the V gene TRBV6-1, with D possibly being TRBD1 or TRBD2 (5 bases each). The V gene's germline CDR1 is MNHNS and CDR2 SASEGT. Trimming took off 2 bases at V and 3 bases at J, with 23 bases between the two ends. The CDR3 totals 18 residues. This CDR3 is CASSESFPQPGRLYEQYF. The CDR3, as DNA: TGTGCCAGCAGTGAAAGCTTTCCTCAGCCGGGACGGCTCTACGAGCAGTACTTC.

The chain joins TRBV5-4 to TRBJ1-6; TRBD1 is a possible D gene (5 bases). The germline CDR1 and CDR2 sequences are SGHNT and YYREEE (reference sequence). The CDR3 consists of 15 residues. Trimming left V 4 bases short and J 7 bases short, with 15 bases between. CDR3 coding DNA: TGTGCCAGCAGCGTCCAGGGATTCGTCAATTCACCCCTCCACTTT. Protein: CASSVQGFVNSPLHF.

CDR3 sequence: CASGISLADTQYF. The CDR3 DNA follows: TGTGCCAGCGGAATATCACTAGCTGATACGCAGTATTTT. V gene TRBV12-3 or TRBV12-4 combines with J gene TRBJ2-3; the D gene is possibly TRBD2 (6 bases). Between the trimmed V and J ends, which lost 8 bases and 6 bases, there was a span of 15 bases. The CDR3 is 13 amino acids.

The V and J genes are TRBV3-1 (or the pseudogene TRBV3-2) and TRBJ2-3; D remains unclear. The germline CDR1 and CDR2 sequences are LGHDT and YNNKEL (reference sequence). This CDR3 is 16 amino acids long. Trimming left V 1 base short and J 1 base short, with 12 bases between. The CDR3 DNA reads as TGTGCCAGCAGCCAAGTAGGTGGATTGGGCACAGATACGCAGTATTTT. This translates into CASSQVGGLGTDTQYF.

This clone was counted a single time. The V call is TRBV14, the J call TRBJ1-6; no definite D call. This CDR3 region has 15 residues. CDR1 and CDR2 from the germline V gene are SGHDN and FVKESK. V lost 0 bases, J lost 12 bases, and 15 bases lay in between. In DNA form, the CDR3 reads TGTGCCAGCAGCCAAGACACAAATCGGCTCGTACCCCTCCACTTT. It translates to CASSQDTNRLVPLHF. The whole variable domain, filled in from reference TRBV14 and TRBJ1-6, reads EAGVTQFPSHSVIEKGQTVTLRCDPISGHDNLYWYRRVMGKEIKFLLHFVKESKQDESGMPNNRFLAERTGGTYSTLKVQPAELEDSGVYFCASSQDTNRLVPLHFGNGTRLTVT.

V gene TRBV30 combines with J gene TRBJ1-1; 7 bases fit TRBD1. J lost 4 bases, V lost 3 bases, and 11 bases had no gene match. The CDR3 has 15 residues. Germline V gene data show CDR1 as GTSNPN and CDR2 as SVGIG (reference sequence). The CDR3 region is CAWSRGLTGSTEAFF. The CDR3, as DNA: TGTGCCTGGAGCCGAGGGTTGACAGGGTCCACTGAAGCTTTCTTT.

CDR3 in DNA: TGTGCCAGCAGCCCGGGACAGGACAATGAGCAGTTCTTC. It yields the protein CASSPGQDNEQFF. V usage is TRBV28 and J usage is TRBJ2-1, with 8 bases aligning to TRBD1. The CDR3 loop spans 13 amino acids. The ends lost 6 bases at V and 5 bases at J; junction bases unmatched: 3. Germline CDR1 reads MDHEN; CDR2 reads SYDVKM.

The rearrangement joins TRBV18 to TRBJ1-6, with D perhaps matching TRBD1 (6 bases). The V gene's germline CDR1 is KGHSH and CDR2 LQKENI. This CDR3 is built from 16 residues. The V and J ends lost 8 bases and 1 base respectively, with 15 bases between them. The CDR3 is CASDEQGRSYNSPLHF. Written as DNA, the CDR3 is TGTGCCAGCGATGAACAGGGACGGTCCTATAATTCACCCCTCCACTTT. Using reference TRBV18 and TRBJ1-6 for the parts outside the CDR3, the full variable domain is NAGVMQNPRHLVRRRGQEARLRCSPMKGHSHVYWYRQLPEEGLKFMVYLQKENIIDESGMPKERFSAEFPKEGPSILRIQQVVRGDSAAYFCASDEQGRSYNSPLHFGNGTRLTVT.